This TCR beta chain was captured by sequencing in a study of graft-versus-host responses after intestinal transplantation. Worth noting for this clone: Its antigen is still unknown.

Method: immunoSEQ multiplex PCR; TCRdb's copy keeps in-frame clones and lacks some. In the table there are around 100,000 clones, 90% to 95% of which are singletons. The length of the CDR3 is 13 residues. The clonotype was recovered from a human donor who received an intestinal transplant. The chain carries TRBV12-2 and TRBJ1-4; whether TRBD1, the table's D call, matches the DNA was not checked. TRBV12-2 is a recognized pseudogene. Sequences were derived from unstimulated CD8+ T cells sorted from spleen or lymph node cells, sampled before intestinal transplant. This chain's CDR3 is CAIRTETNEKLFF. CDR3 in DNA: TGTGCAATTAGGACAGAGACGAATGAAAAACTGTTTTTT.